The subject of this entry is one TCR beta chain. The length of the CDR3 is 17 residues. V was pared by 5 bases and J by 5 bases, with 10 bases of the junction left unmatched. Looked up from germline, CDR1 is SGHVS and CDR2 is FQNEAQ. The data derive from a study of blood T cell repertoires in COVID-19. Assay: immunoSEQ multiplex PCR; the TCRdb copy retains only in-frame clones and omits some. The sample contains a few hundred thousand clones, about 90% of which appear only once. The TCR was taken from a woman in her sixties or seventies with COVID-19, enrolled during active disease. V and J are TRBV7-8 and TRBJ2-2; TRBD2 matches 11 bases. Material: peripheral blood. In nucleotides, the CDR3 is TGTGCCAGCAGCCGAGATAGCGGGGGGGCCAGTACCGGGGAGCTGTTTTTT. Translated: CASSRDSGGASTGELFF.